Detailed here is one T cell receptor beta chain. The clone's antigen remains unknown. No clone much larger than this one lies a single base away; base qualities are absent. High-throughput TCRbeta CDR3 sequencing of frozen genomic DNA was performed by immunoSEQ, including PCR amplification, mapping, bias correction and internal controls. The authors' analysis ran thus. Productive rearrangements were retained, and unique TCRbeta sequences were defined by the CDR3 nucleotide sequence together with the V and J gene. For classification of a sequence as donor-reactive, at least 5-fold expansion in CFSE-low cells relative to unstimulated pre-transplant cells and a frequency of at least 0.01% were required. Minimum frequency thresholds were set for each subject on the basis of the unstimulated sample with the lowest template count, so that a detection power of at least 90% was ensured. Jensen-Shannon divergence between the top 1000 TCRbeta sequences after and before transplant was used to measure repertoire turnover. Two-sided Fisher's exact tests were used to test for changes in how often donor-reactive sequences were detected. This is the immuneACCESS table as TCRdb keeps it, with only in-frame sequences that have V and J called. A part of the clones is gone; compared with another copy, unresolved V genes explain less than half, and the rest is unexplained. Clonal size and the V and J genes are those of that table, whereas D and trimming came from the DNA. This sample is represented by around 110,000 clones; approximately 90% of them were singletons. Of the sample, around 0.86% is held by the ten largest clones.

The data stem from a study of T cell clones after liver transplantation (dated by TCRdb to between 2017 and 2020). For the study in its entirety: Samples were obtained from ITN030ST, a randomized trial in which withdrawal of immunosuppression was attempted within 2 years of liver transplantation. After a pre-transplant mixed lymphocyte reaction, TCRbeta sequencing was used to pinpoint donor-reactive T cell clones, which were subsequently tracked in post-transplant blood. Third party-reactive TCRbeta sequences from pre-transplant MLRs were also identified as an antigen-independent comparator for donor-reactive sequences. Of the eight recipients, a few were HCV-positive, while the remaining recipients had been transplanted for non-autoimmune, non-viral indications. Until randomization at 12-24 months post-transplant, subjects were given standard immunosuppression, with no induction therapy. Tolerance was defined as complete withdrawal of immunosuppression for at least one year without a rise in liver enzymes beyond twice the upper limit of normal. Blood samples were collected pre-transplant, pre-randomization before withdrawal, and post-randomization after either full withdrawal or failed withdrawal. The study cohort included 8 liver transplant recipients, of whom 3 were classified as tolerant and 5 as non-tolerant. General study outcomes and caveats: Because of small, heterogeneous patient numbers and non-standardized post-transplant time points, the conclusions were only preliminary. In 5 of 8 subjects, regardless of tolerance or HCV status, circulating donor-reactive CD4 TCRbeta sequences dropped significantly post-transplant. After accounting for repertoire turnover, donor-reactive detection was significantly reduced in 7 of 8 subjects for CD4 and 8 of 8 for CD8. Donor-reactive sequences declined more than third party-reactive ones, suggesting partial antigen-specific deletion unrelated to withdrawal success. In a couple of subjects, low numbers of available donor cells limited the measurable donor-reactive repertoire. Because no allograft tissue specimens were available, donor-reactive T cells may have migrated into the graft instead of being deleted.

Unstimulated PBMCs, after thawing, were stained for CD3, CD4 and CD8 and then FACS-sorted into CD3+CD4+ and CD3+CD8+ populations. All 8 studied subjects were randomized to withdrawal of immunosuppression. The Qiagen DNeasy Blood and Tissue Kit was used for genomic DNA isolation. Relative to germline, V is missing 7 bases and J is missing 5 bases, with 5 bases of the junction outside any gene match. Spanning cysteine to phenylalanine, the CDR3 consists of 12 amino acids. Only the CDR3 part of the read is kept: 36 bases, read in frame from the first base. The germline V gene sets CDR1 to SGHRS and CDR2 to YFSETQ.

This TCR was sampled from a human patient who received a liver transplant. Following a transplant, a fraction of the T cells may be traceable to the graft donor. The specimen was CD4+ T cells from blood, collected 12 months after liver transplant. The V and J genes are TRBV5-1 and TRBJ2-5; 7 bases in the junction line up with TRBD2. The CDR3 protein is CASGAGVETQYF. In nucleotide form, the sequence is TGCGCCAGCGGGGCGGGGGTTGAGACCCAGTACTTC.